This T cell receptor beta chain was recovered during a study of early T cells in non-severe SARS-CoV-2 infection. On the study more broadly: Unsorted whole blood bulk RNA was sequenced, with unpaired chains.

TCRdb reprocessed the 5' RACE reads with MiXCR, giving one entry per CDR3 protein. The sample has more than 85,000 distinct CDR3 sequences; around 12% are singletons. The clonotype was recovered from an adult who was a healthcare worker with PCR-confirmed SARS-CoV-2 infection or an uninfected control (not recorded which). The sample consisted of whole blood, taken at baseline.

Here the CDR3 DNA reads TGTGCCAGCGCTTCTCCCACGGGTTTTGGTCCGACCAATAACTCCTACGAGCAGTACTTC. This sequence encodes CASASPTGFGPTNNSYEQYF. This rearrangement joins TRBV6-5 to TRBJ2-7; D call uncertain. This CDR3 has 20 amino acids. The germline CDR1 and CDR2 sequences are MNHEY and SVGAGI. Trimming shortened V by 8 bases and J by 0 bases, and 32 bases separated the two germline ends.